This T cell receptor beta chain is from a study of T cells in women clearing cervical HPV infection. Whole-study results and caveats: Timing of associations relative to infection is unclear; T-cell subsets were not isolated.

Germline CDR1 is SEHNR and CDR2 is FQNEAQ (reference sequence). The CDR3 spans 12 residues. V shed 4 bases and J shed 5 bases, with 9 bases lying between them. The repertoire was sequenced with immunoSEQ multiplex PCR; TCRdb's copy has only in-frame clones and lacks some. This sample lists tens of thousands of clones; its ten largest clones have around 4.5%. All participants had a single incident cervical HPV16 infection, and prevalent HPV16 infections were excluded. As regards this clone: The antigen remains unidentified. The read gets to within 3 residues of the CDR3 end, and the germline J gene fills in the rest.

The gene calls are TRBV7-9 and TRBJ2-7, with D possibly being TRBD1 (5 bases). Material: blood buffy coat. This receptor was taken from a woman aged 18 to 75 with a cervical HPV16 infection that either progressed to CIN3+ or cleared (not recorded which). CDR3: CASSYQGDEQYF. The DNA read from the CDR3 is TGTGCCAGCAGCTACCAGGGTGACGAG.